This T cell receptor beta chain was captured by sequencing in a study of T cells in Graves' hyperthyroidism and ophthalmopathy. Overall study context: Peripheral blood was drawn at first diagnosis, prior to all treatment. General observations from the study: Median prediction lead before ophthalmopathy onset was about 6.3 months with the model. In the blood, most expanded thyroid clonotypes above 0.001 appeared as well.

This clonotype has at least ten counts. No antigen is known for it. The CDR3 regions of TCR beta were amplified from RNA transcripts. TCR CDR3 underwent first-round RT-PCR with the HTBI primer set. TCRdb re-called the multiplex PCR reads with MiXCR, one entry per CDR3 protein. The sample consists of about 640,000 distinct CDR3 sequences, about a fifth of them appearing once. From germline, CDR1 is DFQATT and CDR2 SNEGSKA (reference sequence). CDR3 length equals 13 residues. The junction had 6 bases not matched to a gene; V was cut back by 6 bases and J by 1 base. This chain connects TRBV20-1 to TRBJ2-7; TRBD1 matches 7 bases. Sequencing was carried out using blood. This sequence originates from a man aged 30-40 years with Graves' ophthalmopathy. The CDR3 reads CSARDSYSYEQYF. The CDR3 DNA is TGCAGTGCACGGGACAGCTATTCCTACGAGCAGTACTTC.